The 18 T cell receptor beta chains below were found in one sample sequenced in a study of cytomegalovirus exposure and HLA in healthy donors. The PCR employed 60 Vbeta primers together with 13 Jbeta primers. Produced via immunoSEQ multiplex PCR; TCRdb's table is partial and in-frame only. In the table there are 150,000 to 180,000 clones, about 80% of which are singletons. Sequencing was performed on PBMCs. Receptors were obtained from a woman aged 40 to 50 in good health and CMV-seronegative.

The CDR3 is CASSLTSGNIYEQYF. CDR3 DNA sequence: TGTGCCAGCAGCTTGACTAGCGGGAATATCTACGAGCAGTACTTC. The chain couples TRBV7-2 to TRBJ2-7; 11 nucleotides match TRBD2. Germline CDR1 and CDR2: SGHTA and FQGNSA. There are 15 residues in the CDR3. With 3 bases clipped from V and 3 bases from J, the junction kept 4 bases outside the gene matches.

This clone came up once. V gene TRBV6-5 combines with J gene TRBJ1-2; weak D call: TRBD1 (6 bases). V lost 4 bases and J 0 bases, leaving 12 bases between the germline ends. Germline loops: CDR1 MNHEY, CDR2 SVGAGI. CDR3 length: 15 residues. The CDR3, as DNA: TGTGCCAGCAGTTTAGCCGGGACACCTAACTATGGCTACACCTTC. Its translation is CASSLAGTPNYGYTF.

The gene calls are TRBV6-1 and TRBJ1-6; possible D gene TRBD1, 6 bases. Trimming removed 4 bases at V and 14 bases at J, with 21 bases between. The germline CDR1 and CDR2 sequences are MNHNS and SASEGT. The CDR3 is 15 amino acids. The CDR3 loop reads CASSGQASLIMSLHF. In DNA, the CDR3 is TGTGCCAGCAGTGGACAGGCGAGCTTAATAATGTCCCTCCACTTT.

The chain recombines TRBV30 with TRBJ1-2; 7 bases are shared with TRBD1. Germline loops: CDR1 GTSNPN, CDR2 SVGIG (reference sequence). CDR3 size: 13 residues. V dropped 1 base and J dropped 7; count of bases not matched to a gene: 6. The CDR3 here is CAWSGQGPRGYTF. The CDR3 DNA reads TGTGCCTGGAGTGGACAGGGCCCTCGTGGCTACACCTTC.

For the CDR3, the DNA is TGTGCCAGCAGTTACGGACAGTTGAACACTGAAGCTTTCTTT. Encoded protein: CASSYGQLNTEAFF. The chain employs TRBV11-2 and TRBJ1-1; perhaps TRBD1 as D (6 bases). The CDR3 runs 14 residues. Between the trimmed V and J ends, which lost 6 bases and 0 bases, there was a span of 11 bases. Germline V gene data show CDR1 as SGHAT and CDR2 as FQNNGV. The variable domain in full, completed from reference TRBV11-2 and TRBJ1-1, reads EAGVAQSPRYKIIEKRQSVAFWCNPISGHATLYWYQQILGQGPKLLIQFQNNGVVDDSQLPKDRFSAERLKGVDSTLKIQPAKLEDSAVYLCASSYGQLNTEAFFGQGTRLTVV.

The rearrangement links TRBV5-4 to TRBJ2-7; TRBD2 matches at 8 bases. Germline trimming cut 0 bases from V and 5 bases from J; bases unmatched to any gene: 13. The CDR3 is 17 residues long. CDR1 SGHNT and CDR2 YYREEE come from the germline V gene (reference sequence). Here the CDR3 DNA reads TGTGCCAGCAGCTTGGTCCGGGGGGGCCGAGGGCGCGACGAGCAGTACTTC. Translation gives CASSLVRGGRGRDEQYF.

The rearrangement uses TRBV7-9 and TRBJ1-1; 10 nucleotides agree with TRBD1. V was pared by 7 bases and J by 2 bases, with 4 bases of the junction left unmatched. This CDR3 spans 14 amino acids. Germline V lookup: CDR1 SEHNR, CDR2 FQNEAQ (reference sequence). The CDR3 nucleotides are TGTGCCAGCACCGACAGGGGGCTCAACACTGAAGCTTTCTTT. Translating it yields CASTDRGLNTEAFF.

The CDR3 protein is CASTKQGWGELFF. The CDR3 coding sequence is TGTGCCAGCACCAAACAGGGGTGGGGGGAGCTGTTTTTT. The J gene is TRBJ2-2, the V gene TRBV28, with 7 bases fitting TRBD1. Per germline, CDR1 MDHEN and CDR2 SYDVKM. Germline trimming cut 7 bases from V and 8 bases from J; bases unmatched to any gene: 7. The CDR3 is 13 residues long.

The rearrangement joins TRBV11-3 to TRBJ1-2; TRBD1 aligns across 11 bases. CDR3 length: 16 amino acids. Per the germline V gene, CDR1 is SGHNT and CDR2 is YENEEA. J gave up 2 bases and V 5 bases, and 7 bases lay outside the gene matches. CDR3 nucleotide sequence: TGTGCCAGCAGCCCGCGGACAGGGGGCACCAACTATGGCTACACCTTC. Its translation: CASSPRTGGTNYGYTF.

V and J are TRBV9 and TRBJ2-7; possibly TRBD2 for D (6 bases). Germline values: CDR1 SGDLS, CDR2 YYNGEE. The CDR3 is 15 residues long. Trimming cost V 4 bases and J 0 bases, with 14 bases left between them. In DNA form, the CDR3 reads TGTGCCAGCAGCCTTGGGGACGGGAGCTCCTACGAGCAGTACTTC. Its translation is CASSLGDGSSYEQYF.

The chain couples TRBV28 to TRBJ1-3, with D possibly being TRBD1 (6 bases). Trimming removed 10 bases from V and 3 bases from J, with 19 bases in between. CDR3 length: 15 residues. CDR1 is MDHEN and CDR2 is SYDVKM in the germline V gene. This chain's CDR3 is CATNSRGGIGNTIYF. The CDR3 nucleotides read TGTGCCACCAACTCTAGGGGGGGAATTGGAAACACCATATATTTT.

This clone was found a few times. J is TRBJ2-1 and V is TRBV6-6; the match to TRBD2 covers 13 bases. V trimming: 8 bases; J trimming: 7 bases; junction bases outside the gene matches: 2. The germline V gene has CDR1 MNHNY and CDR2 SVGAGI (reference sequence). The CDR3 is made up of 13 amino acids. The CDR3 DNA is TGTGCCAGCGGACTAGCGGGGGAGAATGAGCAGTTCTTC. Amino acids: CASGLAGENEQFF.

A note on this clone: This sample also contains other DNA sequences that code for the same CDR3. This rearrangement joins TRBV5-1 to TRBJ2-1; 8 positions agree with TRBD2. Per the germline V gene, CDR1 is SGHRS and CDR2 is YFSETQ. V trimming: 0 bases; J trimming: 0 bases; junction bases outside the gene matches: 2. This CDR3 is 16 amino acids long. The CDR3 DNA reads TGCGCCAGCAGCTTGGCAAGCGGGAGCTCCTACAATGAGCAGTTCTTC. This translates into CASSLASGSSYNEQFF.

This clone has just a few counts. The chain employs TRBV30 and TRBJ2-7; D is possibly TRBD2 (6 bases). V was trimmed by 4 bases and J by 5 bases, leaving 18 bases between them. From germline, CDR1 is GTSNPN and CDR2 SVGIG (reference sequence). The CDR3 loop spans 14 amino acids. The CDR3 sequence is CAWTPRAWEDEQYF. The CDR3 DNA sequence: TGTGCCTGGACCCCAAGGGCGTGGGAGGACGAGCAGTACTTC.

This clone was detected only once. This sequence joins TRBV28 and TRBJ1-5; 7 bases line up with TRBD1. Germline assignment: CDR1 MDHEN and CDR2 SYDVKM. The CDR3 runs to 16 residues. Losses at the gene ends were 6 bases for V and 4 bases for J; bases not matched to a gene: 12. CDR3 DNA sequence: TGTGCCAGCAGAAGCCCGACAGGGTTTGGAAATCAGCCCCAGCATTTT. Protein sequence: CASRSPTGFGNQPQHF.

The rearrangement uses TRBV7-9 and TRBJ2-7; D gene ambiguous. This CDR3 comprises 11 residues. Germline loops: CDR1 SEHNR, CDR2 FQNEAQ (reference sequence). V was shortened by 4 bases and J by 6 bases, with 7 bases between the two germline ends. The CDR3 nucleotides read TGTGCCAGCAGCTATCGTTCCGAGCAGTACTTC. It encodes CASSYRSEQYF.

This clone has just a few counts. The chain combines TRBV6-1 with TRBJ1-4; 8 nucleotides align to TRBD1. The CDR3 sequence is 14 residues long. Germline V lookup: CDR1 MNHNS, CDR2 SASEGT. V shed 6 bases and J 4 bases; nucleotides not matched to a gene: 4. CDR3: CASRTGDGNEKLFF. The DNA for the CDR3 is TGTGCCAGCAGGACAGGGGATGGTAATGAAAAACTGTTTTTT.

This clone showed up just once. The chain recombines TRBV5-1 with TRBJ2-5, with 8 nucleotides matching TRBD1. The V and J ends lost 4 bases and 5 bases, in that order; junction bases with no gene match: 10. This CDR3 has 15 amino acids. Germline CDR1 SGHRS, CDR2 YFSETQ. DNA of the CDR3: TGCGCCAGCAGCCTCAGGACAGGGATTATGGAGACCCAGTACTTC. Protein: CASSLRTGIMETQYF. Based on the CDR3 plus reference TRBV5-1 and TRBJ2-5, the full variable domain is KAGVTQTPRYLIKTRGQQVTLSCSPISGHRSVSWYQQTPGQGLQFLFEYFSETQRNKGNFPGRFSGRQFSNSRSEMNVSTLELGDSALYLCASSLRTGIMETQYFGPGTRLLVL.